Listed below are T cell receptor beta chains from one sample, sequenced in a study of read filtering for tumor transcriptome and immune sequencing. TCRdb reprocessed the reads via MiXCR and lists one record per CDR3 protein. Among 35,000 to 50,000 distinct CDR3 sequences listed, around 21% were seen once. The sample consisted of a population of CD138-negative cells sorted from bone marrow. Receptors originate from a donor at least 40 years old with multiple myeloma. Both conserved end residues are part of each CDR3. A D gene is named only where the DNA matches it firmly. Expanded clones are given a class, and other clones once, few, many or no size at all.

V,D,J,size,DNA,CDR3
TRBV20-1,.,TRBJ1-1,many,TGCAGTGCTAGATCTGTGGACAGTAACACTGAAGCTTTCTTT,CSARSVDSNTEAFF
TRBV20-1,.,TRBJ2-2,many,TGCAGTGCTACGTCAAGGGGGAACACCGGGGAGCTGTTTTTT,CSATSRGNTGELFF
TRBV7-6,.,TRBJ2-5,.,TGTGCCAGCAGGCCCTCAGCGGGCCGCCAAGAGACCCAGTACTTC,CASRPSAGRQETQYF
TRBV3-1,TRBD2,TRBJ2-7,many,TGTGCCAGCAGCACCGGGACTAGCGGGCCCCGCGAGCAGTACTTC,CASSTGTSGPREQYF
TRBV7-2,.,TRBJ2-3,few,TGTGCCAGCAGCTTAGTCGGCGGGACCACAGATACGCAGTATTTT,CASSLVGGTTDTQYF
TRBV7-2,.,TRBJ2-1,.,TGTGCCAGCAGAAATAGCGGACGGACCTACAATGAGCAGCTCTTC,CASRNSGRTYNEQLF
TRBV7-2,TRBD2,TRBJ2-1,medium-sized,TGTGCCAGCAGCTCCCGACTAGCGGGAGGCCGGGGGCAGTTCTTC,CASSSRLAGGRGQFF
TRBV20-1,TRBD1,TRBJ1-4,many,TGCAGTGCTAGAGAGACAGGGATCCACGAAAAACTGTTTTTT,CSARETGIHEKLFF
TRBV2,.,TRBJ1-5,many,TGTGCCAGCAGTGAGTTTTTGGGGCAGGGCAATCAGCCCCAGCATTTT,CASSEFLGQGNQPQHF
TRBV14,TRBD2,TRBJ2-5,many,TGTGCCAGCAGCCCGCTCTTGGCGGGAGTAACGGAGACCCAGTACTTC,CASSPLLAGVTETQYF
TRBV10-2,.,TRBJ2-7,many,TGCGCCAGCAGTGAGTCGACCTACGAGCAGTACTTC,CASSESTYEQYF
TRBV18,.,TRBJ2-1,many,TGTGCCAGCTCACCATATGGCAGGGGAGGCCCCCGAACCTACAATGAGCAGTTCTTC,CASSPYGRGGPRTYNEQFF
TRBV4-3,.,TRBJ2-3,.,TGCGCCAGCAGCCGACAAATCACAGATACGCAGTATTTT,CASSRQITDTQYF
TRBV20-1,.,TRBJ2-3,.,TGCAGTACTGGAGGCGCGGGATCAGATACGCAGTATTTT,CSTGGAGSDTQYF
TRBV2,TRBD2,TRBJ2-7,many,TGTGCCAGCAGCGAACAGCGGGAGGTGGCCTACGAGCAGTACTTC,CASSEQREVAYEQYF
TRBV29-1,.,TRBJ1-4,many,TGCAGCGTTGACACGGCTAATGAAAAACTGTTTTTT,CSVDTANEKLFF
TRBV20-1,.,TRBJ2-7,.,TGCAGTGCTAGGGGGCCCGGATATCCCTGCGAGCAGTACTTC,CSARGPGYPCEQYF
TRBV20-1,TRBD2,TRBJ2-1,many,TGCAGTGCTAGAGACCTTCTAGCGGGAGTGAGTGAGCAGTTCTTC,CSARDLLAGVSEQFF
TRBV20-1,TRBD2,TRBJ2-4,.,TGCAGTGCAACGGGACTAGCGGGAGCCAAAAACATTCAGTACTTC,CSATGLAGAKNIQYF
TRBV28,.,TRBJ2-1,many,TGTGCCAGCAGTTCCCCAGGGGGGTTGGGGTCCTACAATGAGCAGTTCTTC,CASSSPGGLGSYNEQFF
TRBV20-1,.,TRBJ1-4,many,TGCAGTGCTTCTGGGGATACCAATGAAAAACTGTTTTTT,CSASGDTNEKLFF
TRBV20-1,.,TRBJ2-1,.,TGCAGTGCTAGAGACAGGGGATTCTACAATGGGCAGTTCTTC,CSARDRGFYNGQFF
TRBV12-3/TRBV12-4,.,TRBJ1-5,.,TGTGCCAGCAGTTTCTCCGATCAGCCCCAGCATTTT,CASSFSDQPQHF
TRBV20-1,.,TRBJ1-1,many,TGCAGTGCTAATGAGGGTGAGGTCGAAGCTTTCTTT,CSANEGEVEAFF
TRBV4-2,TRBD2,TRBJ2-3,.,TGTGCCAGCAGCCAAGGTTACCTAGCGGGAGGAACAGATACGCAGTATTTT,CASSQGYLAGGTDTQYF
TRBV7-2,TRBD1,TRBJ1-1,many,TGTGCCAGCAGCTCATTGACAGGGAGGAACACTGAAGCTTTCTTT,CASSSLTGRNTEAFF
TRBV29-1,.,TRBJ2-1,.,TGCAGCGTAGGAACGGGGCGTGATGAGCAGTTCTTC,CSVGTGRDEQFF
TRBV20-1,.,TRBJ1-5,many,TGCAGTGCTAGAGATTTGCGACAGATTAATCAGCCCCAGCATTTT,CSARDLRQINQPQHF
TRBV2,TRBD2,TRBJ2-5,few,TGTGCCAGCAGGCCCCTAGCGGGATACCAAGAGACCCAGTACTTC,CASRPLAGYQETQYF
TRBV3-1,TRBD1,TRBJ1-1,.,TGTGCCAGCAGCCAGAGGACAGGGAGTACTGAAGCTTTCTTT,CASSQRTGSTEAFF
TRBV20-1,TRBD2,TRBJ2-1,many,TGCAGTGCCCAGGGACTATCCTACAATGAGCAGTTCTTC,CSAQGLSYNEQFF
TRBV6-5,.,TRBJ2-2,many,TGTGCCAGCAGTTACCGCCTCCCCAACAGTGCCGGGGAGCTGTTTTTT,CASSYRLPNSAGELFF
TRBV20-1,.,TRBJ2-1,many,TGCAGTGCTCGAGCGGGGACAGCAGACAATGAGCAGTTCTTC,CSARAGTADNEQFF
TRBV3-1,.,TRBJ2-7,few,TGTGCCCGCAGCCCCCCGGGCCACACAATCTACGAGCAGTACTTC,CARSPPGHTIYEQYF
TRBV20-1,.,TRBJ1-5,.,TGCGGTGCTCTCATCTCCGGGGTGGATCAGCCCCAGCATTTT,CGALISGVDQPQHF
TRBV10-3,TRBD1,TRBJ1-1,many,TGTGCCATCAGGGACAGGGATGAAGCTTTCTTT,CAIRDRDEAFF
TRBV6-2/TRBV6-3,.,TRBJ1-5,few,TGTGCCAGCAGTTACTCGTTCGCGGGGAATCAGCCCCAGCATTTT,CASSYSFAGNQPQHF
TRBV4-1,.,TRBJ2-2,many,TGCGCCAGCAGCAGGGTTACCGGGGAGCTGTTTTTT,CASSRVTGELFF
TRBV20-1,TRBD1,TRBJ1-1,many,TGCAGTGCCACGGACAGGGGAGGGACTGAAGCTTTCTTT,CSATDRGGTEAFF
TRBV12-3/TRBV12-4,.,TRBJ1-5,few,TGTGCCAGCAGTTTCAGGGGGCCCCAGCATTTT,CASSFRGPQHF